This entry describes one T cell receptor beta chain. Its antigen is currently not known. No much larger clone is present one base from it, and per-base qualities are unavailable. The library was obtained by the immunoSEQ multiplex PCR assay. A mixture of 60 forward primers for TCR Vbeta segments and 13 reverse primers for TCR Jbeta segments was used in the multiplex PCR. A multiplex PCR assay on genomic DNA amplified the CDR3 region of rearranged TCR beta genes. The Illumina HiSeq System was used to sequence the amplified TCR beta libraries as 87-base-pair reads. As for the authors' bioinformatics: In a later analysis, tens of millions of unique TCR beta chains were counted across the 650 to 750 repertoires, and approximately 9.9 million of these chains were shared by at least two donors. To remove PCR and sequencing errors, raw reads were error-corrected and collapsed into unique sequences using a nearest-neighbor algorithm that merged closely related sequences. Alignment of CDR3 sequences to IMGT reference sequences was used to assign V, D and J gene segments. Each retained sequence needed at least a six-nucleotide match to both a V gene segment and a J gene segment. Rearrangements were classified as productive when the CDR3 lacked stop codons and remained in frame with V and J, and all other rearrangements were classified as non-productive. CDR3 was defined according to IMGT convention as the region running from the second conserved V-encoded cysteine to the conserved J-encoded phenylalanine. Sequences without an unambiguous match to a single V gene segment were excluded from the earlier analysis of approximately 600 of the donors. In an earlier analysis of some 590 of the donors, V segments were called functional above 56.7% productive rearrangements and were called segregating when the between-donor standard deviation exceeded 5%. A statistical classification framework was developed to diagnose cytomegalovirus status using the catalog of TCR beta chain sequences. A later analysis assigned V and J genes by comparing TCR nucleotide sequences with IMGT/GENE-DB human TR gene sequences. The TCRdist pipeline was used in a later analysis to assign CDR3 sequences and most-parsimonious VDJ recombination scenarios. In a later analysis, each TCR beta chain was defined by its CDR3 amino acid sequence together with its V-gene family, and reads without a unique V-gene family were excluded. In a later analysis, 550 to 650 highly shared, low-generation-probability nucleotide sequences were removed to address suspected cross-contamination and a sequencing artifact. For each public chain, a later analysis derived a clonal expansion index from normalized ranks of inferred template counts within each repertoire. Generation probabilities in a later analysis came from a VDJ recombination model fitted to out-of-frame rearrangements, and those results were checked against IGoR. In a later analysis, TCR-TCR, TCR-HLA and TCR-CMV co-occurrence was scored with hypergeometric tests, and a repertoire-size bias correction was applied to TCR pairs. A later analysis estimated false discovery rates by permuting HLA or CMV assignments 20 times. In a later analysis, co-occurring TCRs were grouped using DBSCAN, and TCRdist sequence similarity was added for clustering within HLA-allele-positive subsets. Repertoires with fewer than 30,000 or more than 120,000 public chains, plus five repertoires with anomalous nucleotide sharing, were excluded from co-occurrence clustering. Held by TCRdb, this immuneACCESS table contains in-frame sequences only and omits some clones. Under half of the omission traces to an unresolved V gene where checked; the cause of the rest is unknown. The DNA gave D and trimming, while V, J and clone size come from that table. A total of under 200,000 clones appear in this sample, 84% of them only once. About 1% of the sample is taken by the ten largest.

From its cysteine to its phenylalanine, the CDR3 spans 17 amino acids. The read is trimmed to its CDR3 DNA, 51 bases read in frame from base 1. The germline V gene specifies SGHRS as CDR1 and YFSETQ as CDR2. Clipping removes 5 bases from V and 3 bases from J, with 12 as the unmatched junction base count. This specimen belongs to a study of cytomegalovirus exposure and HLA in healthy donors (dated by TCRdb to the late 2010s). Study-level background: According to an earlier analysis of around 600 of the donors, about 170 million T cells yielded 90 million to 140 million unique TCR beta sequences and around 300 Gb of sequence data. An early release covering roughly 600 HLA-typed donors comprised 250 to 350 gigabases of sequencing data and 85 million or so unique TCR sequences. The genetic ancestry cluster associated with self-reported Caucasian donors included roughly 84% of the roughly 380 genotyped donors. The study aimed to test whether signatures of past pathogen exposure could be identified by cataloging public T cell receptors. The T cell repertoires of about 700 subjects were profiled by immunosequencing and related to cytomegalovirus serostatus. Besides the first cohort of approximately 710 subjects, a separate validation cohort made up of 120 or so different subjects was used. The study combined high-throughput TCR immunosequencing, statistical association of individual TCRs with disease status, and machine learning to predict cytomegalovirus infection status. A later analysis re-analyzed previously published TCR beta repertoires from several hundred donors and added high-resolution HLA genotyping to study TCR occurrence patterns. In the later analysis, no new phenotypic data were used to find candidate immune exposures; instead, reliance was placed on TCR beta sequences and their occurrence across donors. To decide whether each TCR beta V gene segment behaved as functional or pseudogenic, an earlier analysis of some 600 of the donors relied on high-throughput TCR beta sequencing. Alongside the repertoire data, information on donor age, sex, ethnicity and CMV serostatus was compiled. In a later genetic analysis, genome-wide SNP genotypes for 398 of the 666 donors were used, and that subset was treated as a discovery cohort. Every repertoire in the discovery cohort had been generated on one and the same sequencing platform. Both class I and class II loci were covered by HLA typing, at four-digit resolution. The number of donors typed differed by locus, with roughly 629-640 for A, B, C, DRB1 and DQB1, roughly 520 for DQA1, 600 to 610 for DPA1, and around 450 for DPB1. Roughly 5 DR-DQ haplotypes were handled as single units for association and clustering because linkage in the cohort was strong. On average, approximately 250,000 unique TCR beta nucleotide sequences were sequenced per donor among a few hundred genotyped donors of the cohort, with roughly 20% of those sequences being non-productive.

The cohort comprised some 680 healthy bone marrow donors. At the time of sampling, every cohort member was nominally healthy, though immune exposures that went unrecorded were likely present. The donor was CMV seronegative and belonged to the group of 380 or so seronegative cohort members. A peripheral blood sample was provided by each donor, and peripheral blood mononuclear cells were used for TCR beta sequencing. The Qiagen DNeasy Blood Extraction Kit was used to extract genomic DNA from the blood cell samples. The paper as a whole reports these results and caveats: The authors suggested that the approach could potentially be extended to other disease states and immunological phenotypes. A later analysis found that HLA-associated TCR beta chains were more clonally expanded and had lower generation probabilities than equally common non-associated chains. In a later analysis, several top co-occurrence clusters were reported to appear linked to parvovirus B19, influenza, CMV and Epstein-Barr virus. In a later analysis, around 17,000 TCR beta sequences were associated with specific HLA alleles at a false discovery rate of 0.05. Immune exposure information for the cohort was limited to CMV serostatus. An earlier analysis of approximately 590 of the donors showed that most TCR beta V segments appeared in productive rearrangements either about 90% or about 30% of the time, which broadly matched IMGT annotations. Across donors, most TCR sequences were observed very rarely, whereas some public TCRs were present in many individuals. The classifier was reported to diagnose cytomegalovirus status with high specificity and sensitivity in both the original cohort and the validation cohort. In a later analysis, TCR association rates were found to vary across HLA loci, with the most associated TCRs seen for DRB1 alleles and the fewest for HLA-C alleles. When HLA alleles, especially DR and DQ, strongly co-occurred, TCR associations were difficult to assign to individual alleles. A later genetic analysis reported fewer N-insertions in productive TCRs among donors in an Asian-associated ancestry cluster than the roughly 620-donor mean. V-gene and J-gene trimming of TCR beta chains was associated with a missense DCLRE1C variant in a later genetic analysis, and the association was replicated in an independent cohort. Some IMGT-functional V segments, including TRBV6-2 and TRBV6-3, could not be told apart with the 87-base-pair reads, so those segments were excluded. In vitro tests confirmed that three of the cytomegalovirus-associated TCR beta chains recognize cytomegalovirus antigens. In this cohort, only TCR beta chains were sequenced, and detectable features were limited by the absence of alpha or paired-chain data. Because HLA typing was missing for some donors at each locus, association tests included only the typed subset. Correlated functional status among segregating V segments might be attributable to linkage disequilibrium, but an unknown experimental factor could not be ruled out. Sequencing depth was assumed to be roughly uniform across donors in the presence/absence analyses, though that assumption may not hold. The earlier analysis of approximately 560 of the donors excluded roughly 17 rarely observed V segments, including chromosome 9 orphons, because counts were too low. A cluster of highly shared sequence variants was judged likely to represent a technical artifact of the sequencing pipeline. The study listed approximately 160 TCR beta chains as associated with cytomegalovirus. A further reported finding was that TCR beta sequences accurately predicted the HLA-A and HLA-B alleles for most subjects in the first cohort. In a later analysis, most CMV-associated TCR beta chains were found to appear HLA-restricted, with HLA associations seemingly driven largely by CMV exposure.

Rearrangement joined TRBV5-1 to TRBJ2-7; the junction holds 12 bases that match TRBD1. The sequence was collected from a man aged 30-40 years in good health and CMV-seronegative. The source material was PBMCs. Here is the DNA: TGCGCCAGCAGTGTCAGCCGGGACAGGGGGCTCCTCTACGAGCAGTACTTC. The translation is CASSVSRDRGLLYEQYF.